A selection of T cell receptor beta chains follows, all from one sample in a study of blood T cell repertoires in COVID-19. The data were produced by immunoSEQ multiplex PCR, yet TCRdb's version contains in-frame clones alone and is incomplete. The sample has about 41,000 clones, nearly 90% seen once; the top ten hold about 4.3%. Material for sequencing was peripheral blood. These receptors originate from a man in his 60s with acute or convalescent COVID-19. Each CDR3 is given with its conserved first and last residue. The order of the fields is D gene, J gene, V gene, CDR3 length, clone size, CDR3 DNA, CDR3 protein. A D gene is named only where the DNA matches it firmly. Size tells how often a clone was seen (once, few, many) or the class of an expanded clone, and some rows leave it out.

.,TRBJ1-1,TRBV11-2,17,.,TGTGCCAGCAGCTTTAGAAGGGGCCTAAGTATTAACACTGAAGCTTTCTTT,CASSFRRGLSINTEAFF
.,TRBJ1-4,TRBV11-2,15,.,TGTGCCAGCAGCGCATTCCTAGCAACTAATGAAAAACTGTTTTTT,CASSAFLATNEKLFF
.,TRBJ2-2,TRBV6-2/TRBV6-3,15,once,TGTGCCAGCAGTTCCGGACGGAGGATAACCGGGGAGCTGTTTTTT,CASSSGRRITGELFF
TRBD1,TRBJ1-6,TRBV19,14,.,TGTGCCAGTAGTCTACAGGGGCGGAATTCACCCCTCCACTTT,CASSLQGRNSPLHF
.,TRBJ1-1,TRBV7-8,18,.,TGTGCCAGCAGCTTACTTGGGTGGGTTCCAGGGATGAACACTGAAGCTTTCTTT,CASSLLGWVPGMNTEAFF
TRBD2,TRBJ2-7,TRBV27,18,.,TGTGCCAGCAGTTTATATAGCCCTAGGAGCGGGGGGATCCACGAGCAGTACTTC,CASSLYSPRSGGIHEQYF
TRBD2,TRBJ2-5,TRBV6-2/TRBV6-3,17,.,TGTGCCAGCAGCTTTCCGGGACTAGCGGGGAGCCGGGAGACCCAGTACTTC,CASSFPGLAGSRETQYF
TRBD1,TRBJ2-7,TRBV30,15,.,TGTGCCTGGAGTCTCGACAGGGGATCGTCCTACGAGCAGTACTTC,CAWSLDRGSSYEQYF
TRBD2,TRBJ2-3,TRBV19,15,.,TGTGCCAGTAGTATACGCGGGGGGCTGGCAGATACGCAGTATTTT,CASSIRGGLADTQYF
.,TRBJ1-6,TRBV4-1,17,.,TGCGCCAGCAGCCAAGGGTTATTAGGGGCGGATAATTCACCCCTCCACTTT,CASSQGLLGADNSPLHF
.,TRBJ1-1,TRBV4-1,14,.,TGCGCCAGCAGCCAAGAATCAGGAAGCACTGAAGCTTTCTTT,CASSQESGSTEAFF